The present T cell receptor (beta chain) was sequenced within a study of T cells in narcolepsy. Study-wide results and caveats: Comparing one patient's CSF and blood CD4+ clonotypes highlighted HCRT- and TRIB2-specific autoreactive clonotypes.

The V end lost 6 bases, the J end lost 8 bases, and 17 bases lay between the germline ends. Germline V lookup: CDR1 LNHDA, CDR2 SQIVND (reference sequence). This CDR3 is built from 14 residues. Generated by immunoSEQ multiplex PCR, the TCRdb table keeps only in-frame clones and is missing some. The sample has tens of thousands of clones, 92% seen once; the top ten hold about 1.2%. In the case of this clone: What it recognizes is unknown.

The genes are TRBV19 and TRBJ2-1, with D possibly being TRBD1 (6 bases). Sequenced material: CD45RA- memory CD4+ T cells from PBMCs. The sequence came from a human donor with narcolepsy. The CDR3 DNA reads TGTGCCAGTAGGCTCCAAACAGGGACCTATGAGCAGTTCTTC. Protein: CASRLQTGTYEQFF.